This is a list of T cell receptor beta chains from one sample in a study of T cell responses to AZD1222 COVID-19 vaccine. The table came from immunoSEQ multiplex PCR; TCRdb's copy has only in-frame clones and leaves some out. Of fewer than 120,000 clones in the sample, about nine tenths are singletons; the top ten hold roughly 2.7%. Sequencing was performed on peripheral blood, taken 28 days after the second AZD1222 dose. Receptors were obtained from an adult who received the AZD1222 COVID-19 vaccine. Each CDR3 is given with its conserved first and last residue. A D gene is named only where the DNA matches it firmly. Part of the rows lack a size; the others show once, few, many or a class for expanded clones.

clone_size | j_call | d_call | v_call | cdr3_aa | cdr3_nt
NA | TRBJ2-7 | NA | TRBV7-5 | CALNPPSGGTYEQYF | TGTGCCTTAAATCCCCCTAGCGGGGGGACCTACGAGCAGTACTTC
once | TRBJ2-3 | NA | TRBV6-6 | CASSYTSGQITDTQYF | TGTGCCAGCAGTTACACCAGCGGGCAGATCACAGATACGCAGTATTTT
NA | TRBJ2-7 | NA | TRBV14 | CASSQWNQVIYEQYF | TGTGCCAGCAGCCAATGGAACCAGGTAATCTACGAGCAGTACTTC
NA | TRBJ2-2 | NA | TRBV18 | CASSPGTNTGELFF | TGTGCCAGCTCACCCGGGACGAACACCGGGGAGCTGTTTTTT
NA | TRBJ1-2 | NA | TRBV19 | CASSSGGVYGYTF | TGTGCCAGTAGTTCGGGTGGGGTCTATGGCTACACCTTC
NA | TRBJ1-5 | TRBD1 | TRBV7-2 | CASSATGEQPQHF | TGTGCCAGCAGCGCAACAGGGGAACAGCCCCAGCATTTT
NA | TRBJ1-1 | NA | TRBV5-6 | CASSFGNTEAFF | TGTGCCAGCAGCTTCGGAAACACTGAAGCTTTCTTT
NA | TRBJ1-5 | NA | TRBV6-5 | CASRVSIQPQHF | TGTGCCAGCAGAGTTAGCATACAGCCCCAGCATTTT
NA | TRBJ2-7 | NA | TRBV2 | CASREKEQYF | TGTGCCAGCAGAGAGAAGGAGCAGTACTTC
NA | TRBJ2-2 | NA | TRBV7-2 | CASSLAAGELFF | TGTGCCAGCAGCTTAGCCGCCGGGGAGCTGTTTTTT
once | TRBJ2-7 | NA | TRBV5-5 | CASSPPRTLSDEQYF | TGTGCCAGCAGCCCACCCCGGACACTATCGGACGAGCAGTACTTC
NA | TRBJ1-6 | NA | TRBV5-5 | CASSPREATYNSPLHF | TGTGCCAGCAGCCCGCGGGAGGCTACCTATAATTCACCCCTCCACTTT
NA | TRBJ1-2 | NA | TRBV5-1 | CASSSGRVLGGYTF | TGCGCCAGCAGCAGCGGGAGGGTCTTGGGTGGCTACACCTTC
NA | TRBJ1-2 | NA | TRBV6-5 | CASRGQPTNYGYTF | TGTGCCAGCAGAGGACAGCCCACTAACTATGGCTACACCTTC
NA | TRBJ1-6 | NA | TRBV21-1 | CASRKEGGQTLSGSPLHF | TGTGCCAGCAGAAAAGAGGGGGGACAGACCCTTTCTGGATCACCCCTCCACTTT
NA | TRBJ1-1 | NA | TRBV12-5 | CASGRSQRTEAFF | TGTGCTAGTGGTCGATCACAGAGGACTGAAGCTTTCTTT
NA | TRBJ1-2 | NA | TRBV11-1 | CASSDLTTANYGYTF | TGTGCCAGCAGTGATTTGACGACGGCTAACTATGGCTACACCTTC
NA | TRBJ2-7 | NA | TRBV7-2 | CASSLIPAYEQYF | TGTGCCAGCAGCTTAATCCCCGCCTACGAGCAGTACTTC
NA | TRBJ1-2 | NA | TRBV25-1 | CASSDRHARNYGYTF | TGTGCCAGCAGTGACCGCCACGCCAGAAACTATGGCTACACCTTC
once | TRBJ2-7 | TRBD1 | TRBV7-9 | CASEQPGQGSYEQYF | TGTGCCAGCGAACAGCCGGGACAGGGCTCCTACGAGCAGTACTTC
NA | TRBJ1-3 | NA | TRBV5-1 | CASSPTGAYSGNTIYF | TGCGCCAGCAGCCCGACAGGCGCTTACTCTGGAAACACCATATATTTT
NA | TRBJ2-7 | TRBD1 | TRBV28 | CASRTGGPYEQYF | TGTGCCAGCAGAACAGGGGGGCCCTACGAGCAGTACTTC
NA | TRBJ2-7 | NA | TRBV9 | CASSGLGMPNEQYF | TGTGCCAGCAGCGGACTAGGTATGCCCAACGAGCAGTACTTC